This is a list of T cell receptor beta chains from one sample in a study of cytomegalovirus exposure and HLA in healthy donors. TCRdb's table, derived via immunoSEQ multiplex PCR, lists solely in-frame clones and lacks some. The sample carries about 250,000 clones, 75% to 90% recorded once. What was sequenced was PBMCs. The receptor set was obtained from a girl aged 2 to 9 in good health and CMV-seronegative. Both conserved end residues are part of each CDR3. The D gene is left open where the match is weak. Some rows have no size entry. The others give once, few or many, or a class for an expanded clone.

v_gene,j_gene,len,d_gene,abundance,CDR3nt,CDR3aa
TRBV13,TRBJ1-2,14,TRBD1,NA,TGTGCCAGCAGCCCTAGGGGGCGCCTAGGTGGCTACACCTTC,CASSPRGRLGGYTF
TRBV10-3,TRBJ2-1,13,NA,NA,TGTGCCATCAGTGAGTTAGCTAGACATGAGCAGTTCTTC,CAISELARHEQFF
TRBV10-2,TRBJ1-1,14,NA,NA,TGCGCCAGCAGGAGAAGACAGGTGAAGACTGAAGCTTTCTTT,CASRRRQVKTEAFF
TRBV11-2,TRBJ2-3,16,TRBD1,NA,TGTGCCAGCAGCATGAGTCTACAGGGGCCAACAGATACGCAGTATTTT,CASSMSLQGPTDTQYF
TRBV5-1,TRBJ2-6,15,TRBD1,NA,TGCGCCAGCGGGAACACAGGGGCTGGGGCCAACGTCCTGACTTTC,CASGNTGAGANVLTF
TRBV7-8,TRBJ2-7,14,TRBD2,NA,TGTGCCAGCAGCCCCGGGAGGATATTTTACGAGCAGTACTTC,CASSPGRIFYEQYF
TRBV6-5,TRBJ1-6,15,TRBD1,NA,TGTGCCAGCAGTGCGACAGGGGGCGTATATCGACCCCTCCACTTT,CASSATGGVYRPLHF
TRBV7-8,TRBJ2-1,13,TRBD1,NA,TGTGCCAGCAGCTTAGCAGGGGGCGATGAGCAGTTCTTC,CASSLAGGDEQFF
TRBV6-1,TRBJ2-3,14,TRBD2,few,TGTGCCAGCCTGGCGGGGGGGCAGACAGATACGCAGTATTTT,CASLAGGQTDTQYF
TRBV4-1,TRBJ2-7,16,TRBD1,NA,TGCGCCAGCAGCCAAGTTGGACAGGGGGCATCGTACGAGCAGTACTTC,CASSQVGQGASYEQYF
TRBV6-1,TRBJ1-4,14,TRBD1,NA,TGTGCCAGCAGAGAGGGGACAGGGAATGAAAAACTGTTTTTT,CASREGTGNEKLFF
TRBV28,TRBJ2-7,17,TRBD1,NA,TGTGCCAGCAGTTTATCTCCCGGGACAGGGAGCTCCTACGAGCAGTACTTC,CASSLSPGTGSSYEQYF
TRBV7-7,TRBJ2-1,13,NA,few,TGTGCCAGCAGCCCGGGGAAGGGGGATGAGCAGTTCTTC,CASSPGKGDEQFF
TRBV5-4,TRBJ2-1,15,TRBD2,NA,TGTGCCAGCAGCTTGGGACTAGCGGACAACAATGAGCAGTTCTTC,CASSLGLADNNEQFF
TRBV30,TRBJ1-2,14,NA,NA,TGTGCCTGGAGTGTACAATACAGCCCATATGGCTACACCTTC,CAWSVQYSPYGYTF
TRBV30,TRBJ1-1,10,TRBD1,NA,TGTGCCATGGACAGGACTGAAGCTTTCTTT,CAMDRTEAFF
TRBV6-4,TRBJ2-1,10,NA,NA,TGTGCCACCCCAGGGAATGAGCAGTTCTTC,CATPGNEQFF
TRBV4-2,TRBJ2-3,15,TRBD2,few,TGTGCCAGCAGCCAAGAAGCGGGAGCTGCAGATACGCAGTATTTT,CASSQEAGAADTQYF
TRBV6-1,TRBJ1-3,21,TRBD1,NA,TGTGCCAGCAGTGAAGGTGAGTGGTACAGGGTGAGGGGGCTTTCTGGAAACACCATATATTTT,CASSEGEWYRVRGLSGNTIYF
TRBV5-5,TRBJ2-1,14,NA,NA,TGTGCCAGCTTTACATTCCTCTCCTACAATGAGCAGTTCTTC,CASFTFLSYNEQFF
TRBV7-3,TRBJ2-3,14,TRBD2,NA,TGTGCCAGCAGCTTAGCGGGGGGCACAGATACGCAGTATTTT,CASSLAGGTDTQYF
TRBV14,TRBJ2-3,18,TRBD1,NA,TGTGCCAGCAGCCTACTCCCGGGACAGGGAAGGGGACTAACCTCGCAGTATTTT,CASSLLPGQGRGLTSQYF
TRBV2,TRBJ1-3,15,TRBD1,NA,TGTGCCAGCAGGATACAGGGGATCTCTGGAAACACCATATATTTT,CASRIQGISGNTIYF
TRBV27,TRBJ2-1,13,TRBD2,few,TGTGCCAGCATGCGAGCGGGATACAATGAGCAGTTCTTC,CASMRAGYNEQFF
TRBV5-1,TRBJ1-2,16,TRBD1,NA,TGCGCCAGCAGCACGGGGGACAGACCAACTAACTATGGCTACACCTTC,CASSTGDRPTNYGYTF
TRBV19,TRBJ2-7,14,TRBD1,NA,TGTGCCAGTAGTGAGCGGGACAGGGGCTACGAGCAGTACTTC,CASSERDRGYEQYF
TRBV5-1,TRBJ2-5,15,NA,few,TGCGCCAGCAGCTTGAACAGGGTGAGGGGTGAGACCCAGTACTTC,CASSLNRVRGETQYF
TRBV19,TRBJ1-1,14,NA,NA,TGTGCCAGTAGACCCGCGCATGCGAACACTGAAGCTTTCTTT,CASRPAHANTEAFF
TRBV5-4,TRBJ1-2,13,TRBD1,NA,TGTGCCAGCAGCCCGCAGGGGGCTGATGGCTACACCTTC,CASSPQGADGYTF
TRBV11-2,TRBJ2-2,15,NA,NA,TGTGCCAGCAGCGTACGGGGACCGACTAGCGGGGAGCTGTTTTTT,CASSVRGPTSGELFF
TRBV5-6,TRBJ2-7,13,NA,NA,TGTGCCAGCAGCTTAGGGGAAATCTACGAGCAGTACTTC,CASSLGEIYEQYF
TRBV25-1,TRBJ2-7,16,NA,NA,TGTGCCAGCAGTGAATCGGCAGGGGGGAGCTCCTACGAGCAGTACTTC,CASSESAGGSSYEQYF
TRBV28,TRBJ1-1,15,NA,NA,TGTGCCAGCAGCCCTCTGGACAGTCAGAACACTGAAGCTTTCTTT,CASSPLDSQNTEAFF
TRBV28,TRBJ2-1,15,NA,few,TGTGCCAGCAGTTCACTGACAACCTCCTACAATGAGCAGTTCTTC,CASSSLTTSYNEQFF
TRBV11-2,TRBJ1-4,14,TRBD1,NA,TGTGCCAGCAGCGTCCGGGACAGTTATGAAAAACTGTTTTTT,CASSVRDSYEKLFF
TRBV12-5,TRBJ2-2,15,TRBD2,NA,TGTGCTAGCAGAACCCCTAGCGGGAGATTCGGGGAGCTGTTTTTT,CASRTPSGRFGELFF
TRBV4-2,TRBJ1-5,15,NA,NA,TGTGCCAGCAGCCAAGACGGGAGGGGAGCTCAGCCCCAGCATTTT,CASSQDGRGAQPQHF
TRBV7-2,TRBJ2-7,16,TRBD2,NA,TGTGCCAGCAGCTTAGCACTAGCGGGAATCTCCTACGAGCAGTACTTC,CASSLALAGISYEQYF
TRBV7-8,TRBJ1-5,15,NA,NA,TGTGCCAGCAGCGCCCAGGGCAGCCTAAATCAGCCCCAGCATTTT,CASSAQGSLNQPQHF
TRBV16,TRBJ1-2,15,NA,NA,TGTGCCAGCAGCTTGAATAGCAGAGACTACTATGGCTACACCTTC,CASSLNSRDYYGYTF
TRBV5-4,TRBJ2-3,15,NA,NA,TGTGCCAGCAGCTCAGGGCTGCATAGCACAGATACGCAGTATTTT,CASSSGLHSTDTQYF
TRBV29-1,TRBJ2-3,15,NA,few,TGCAGCGTTGACGAGCGGTCAGTTAGCACAGATACGCAGTATTTT,CSVDERSVSTDTQYF
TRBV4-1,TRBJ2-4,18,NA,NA,TGCGCCAGCAGCCAAGTTGACTTGGGACTTAACGGGGGAAACATTCAGTACTTC,CASSQVDLGLNGGNIQYF
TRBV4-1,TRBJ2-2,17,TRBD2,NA,TGCGCCAGCAGCCAAGACCCTAGCGGGGGGGGGAGGGGGGAGCTGTTTTTT,CASSQDPSGGGRGELFF
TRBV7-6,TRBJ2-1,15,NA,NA,TGTGCCAGCAGCCCTTCGGTTTCCACCTACAATGAGCAGTTCTTC,CASSPSVSTYNEQFF
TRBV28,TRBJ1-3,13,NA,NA,TGTGCCAGTAATAAGAGATACGGAAACACCATATATTTT,CASNKRYGNTIYF
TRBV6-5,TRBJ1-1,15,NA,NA,TGTGCCAGCAGTTACTCCCTGGGGGCTAACACTGAAGCTTTCTTT,CASSYSLGANTEAFF
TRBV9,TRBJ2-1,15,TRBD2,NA,TGTGCCAGCAGCGCGTCTAGCGGGAGATGGAGTGAGCAGTTCTTC,CASSASSGRWSEQFF
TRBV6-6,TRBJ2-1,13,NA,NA,TGTGCCAGCAGTAGGACAGTGAACAATGAGCAGTTCTTC,CASSRTVNNEQFF
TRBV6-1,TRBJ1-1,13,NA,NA,TGTGCCAGCAGAAAAGAGGATATCAGGGGTGGGATCTTT,CASRKEDIRGGIF
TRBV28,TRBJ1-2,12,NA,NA,TGTGCCAGCAGTTTCAGAGGTTATGGCTACACCTTC,CASSFRGYGYTF
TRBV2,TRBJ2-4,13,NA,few,TGTGCCAGCAGTCTACAGGGCCAGGACATTCAGTACTTC,CASSLQGQDIQYF
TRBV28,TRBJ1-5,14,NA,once,TGTGCCAGCAGCTTACTTTTGGGCAGGGCTCCCCAGCATTTT,CASSLLLGRAPQHF